A single TCR beta chain is shown here with its context. No antigen is known for it. The data are from a study of human T cells and chemical hapten exposure. The library tagged each cDNA molecule with unique molecular identifiers. MiXCR, applied by TCRdb to the RACE reads, yields one record per CDR3 protein. Altogether more than 90,000 distinct CDR3 sequences are present, roughly 10% being singletons, with the ten largest covering 2% to 2.5%. Overall study results and limits: The presence of alopecia in the donors means their immune response may differ from healthy people's.

Time point of the sample: patch test 1, 2 weeks after DPC sensitization. Treatment denoted: therapeutic diphenylcyclopropenone sensitization with weekly scalp DPC. Sample: whole blood, taken in connection with sensitization to the hapten diphenylcyclopropenone (DPC). This clonotype was sampled from a man aged 40-49 years with alopecia areata. Some clones in this sample may be carry-over from other donors' samples.

The CDR3 coding sequence is TGCGCCAGCAGCCCTGACATGACCGGGGAGCTGTTTTTT. Amino acid sequence: CASSPDMTGELFF. The gene calls are TRBV5-1 and TRBJ2-2; no firm D call. CDR1 is SGHRS and CDR2 is YFSETQ in the germline V gene. Trimming left V 4 bases short and J 5 bases short, with 9 bases between. The CDR3 has 13 residues.